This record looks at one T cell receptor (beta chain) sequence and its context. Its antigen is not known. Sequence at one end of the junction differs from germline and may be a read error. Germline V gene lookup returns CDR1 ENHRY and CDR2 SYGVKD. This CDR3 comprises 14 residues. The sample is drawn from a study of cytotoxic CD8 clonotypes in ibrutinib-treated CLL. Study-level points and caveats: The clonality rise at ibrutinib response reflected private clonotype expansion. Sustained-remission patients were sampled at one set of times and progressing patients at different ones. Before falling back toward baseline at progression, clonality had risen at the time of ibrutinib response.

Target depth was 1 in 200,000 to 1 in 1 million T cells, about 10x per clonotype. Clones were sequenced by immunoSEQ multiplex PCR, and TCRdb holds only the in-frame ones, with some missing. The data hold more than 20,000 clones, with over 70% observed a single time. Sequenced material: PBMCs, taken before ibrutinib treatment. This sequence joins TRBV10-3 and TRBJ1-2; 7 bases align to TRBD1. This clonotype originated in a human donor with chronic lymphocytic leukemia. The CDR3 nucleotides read TGTGCCAGCAGTTACCAGGGGGGACGCTATGGCTACACCTTC. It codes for CASSYQGGRYGYTF.